This paragraph reports one T cell receptor beta chain. What it recognizes is unknown. These data belong to a study of spatial heterogeneity in lung cancer. Study details: Averaged across combinations, each unique TCR and UMI pairing appeared more than ten times in raw reads, which were uncorrected. Study results and limitations: Resection blood, more than follow-up blood, showed ubiquitous expanded tumor TCRs.

The CDR3 totals 14 residues. Trimming shortened V by 2 bases and J by 9 bases, and 17 bases separated the two germline ends. Per the germline V gene, CDR1 is DFQATT and CDR2 is SNEGSKA (reference sequence). The time point is: sample taken at primary tumor resection. TCRdb used MiXCR to reprocess the 5' RACE reads, holding one entry per CDR3 protein. Altogether just under 95,000 distinct CDR3 sequences are present, approximately 12% being singletons, with the ten largest covering roughly 41%. The chain couples TRBV20-1 to TRBJ2-1; perhaps TRBD1 as D (5 bases). The sample here was PBMCs, taken at surgery. The TCR was taken from a male donor with early-stage non-small cell lung cancer. The DNA for the CDR3 is TGCAGTGCTAGAAACCGACAGACCACTGGTGAGCAGTTCTTC. It specifies CSARNRQTTGEQFF.